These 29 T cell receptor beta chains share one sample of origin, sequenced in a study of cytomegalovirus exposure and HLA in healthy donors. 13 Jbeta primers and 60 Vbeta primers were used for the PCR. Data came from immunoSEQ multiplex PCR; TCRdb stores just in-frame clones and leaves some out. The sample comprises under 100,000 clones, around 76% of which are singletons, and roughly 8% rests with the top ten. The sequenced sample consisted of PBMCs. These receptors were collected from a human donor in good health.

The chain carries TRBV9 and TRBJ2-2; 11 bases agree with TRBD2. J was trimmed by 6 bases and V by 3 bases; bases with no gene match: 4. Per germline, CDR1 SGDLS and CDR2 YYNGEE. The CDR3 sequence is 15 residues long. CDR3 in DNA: TGTGCCAGCAGCGGTAGCGGGGGGGCCCCCGGGGAGCTGTTTTTT. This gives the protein CASSGSGGAPGELFF.

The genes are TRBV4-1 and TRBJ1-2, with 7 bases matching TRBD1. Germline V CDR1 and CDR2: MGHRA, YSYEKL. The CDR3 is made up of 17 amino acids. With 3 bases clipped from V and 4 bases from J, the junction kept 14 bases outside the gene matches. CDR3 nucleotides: TGCGCCAGCAGCCAGGGGTACAGGGTCGAGGGGGCCTATGGCTACACCTTC. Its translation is CASSQGYRVEGAYGYTF.

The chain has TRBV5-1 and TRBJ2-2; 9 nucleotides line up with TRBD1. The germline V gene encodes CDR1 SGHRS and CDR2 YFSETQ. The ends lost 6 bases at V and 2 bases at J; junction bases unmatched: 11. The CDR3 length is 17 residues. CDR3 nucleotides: TGCGCCAGCACGACTCTGAAACAGGGGGCAAACACCGGGGAGCTGTTTTTT. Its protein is CASTTLKQGANTGELFF.

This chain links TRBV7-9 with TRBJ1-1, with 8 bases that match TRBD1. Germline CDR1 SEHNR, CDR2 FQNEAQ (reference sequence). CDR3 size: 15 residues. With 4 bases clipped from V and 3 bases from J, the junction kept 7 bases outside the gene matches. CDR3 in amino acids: CASSSFTGGDTEAFF. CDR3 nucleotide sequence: TGTGCCAGCAGCTCATTCACAGGGGGAGACACTGAAGCTTTCTTT.

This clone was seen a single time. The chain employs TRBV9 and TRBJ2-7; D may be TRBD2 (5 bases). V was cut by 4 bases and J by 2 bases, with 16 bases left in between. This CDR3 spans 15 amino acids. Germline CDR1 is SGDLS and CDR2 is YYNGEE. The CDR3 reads CASSRAADEAYEQYF. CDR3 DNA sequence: TGTGCCAGCAGCCGGGCAGCGGATGAGGCCTACGAGCAGTACTTC.

CDR3 in DNA: TGTGCCAGTAGTATCGCCCTGGGGGGGGCCTCTGGAAACACCATATATTTT. Its translation is CASSIALGGASGNTIYF. The chain joins TRBV19 to TRBJ1-3; maybe TRBD1 (6 bases). The V end was cut by 3 bases, the J end by 0 bases, with 15 bases between. The length of the CDR3 is 17 residues. Germline-derived CDR1 and CDR2 are LNHDA and SQIVND (reference sequence).

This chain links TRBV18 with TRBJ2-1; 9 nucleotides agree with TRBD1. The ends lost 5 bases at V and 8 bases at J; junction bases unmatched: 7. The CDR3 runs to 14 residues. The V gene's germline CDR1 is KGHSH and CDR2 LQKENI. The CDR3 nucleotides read TGTGCCAGCTCAACCTCCGGGACAGGGTATGAGCAGTTCTTC. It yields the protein CASSTSGTGYEQFF.

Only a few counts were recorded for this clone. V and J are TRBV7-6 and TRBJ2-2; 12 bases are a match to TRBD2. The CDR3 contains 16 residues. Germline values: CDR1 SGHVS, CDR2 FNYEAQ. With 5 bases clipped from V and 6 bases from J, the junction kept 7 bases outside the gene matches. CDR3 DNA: TGTGCCAGCAGCCCTGGGACTAGCGGGCTCTCCGGGGAGCTGTTTTTT. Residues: CASSPGTSGLSGELFF.

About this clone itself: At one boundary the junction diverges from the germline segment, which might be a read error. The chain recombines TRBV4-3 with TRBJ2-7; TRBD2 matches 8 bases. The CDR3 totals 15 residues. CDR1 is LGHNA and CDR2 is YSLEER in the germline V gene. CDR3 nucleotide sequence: TGCGCCAGCAGCCCGACGGGGGGGAGTGCCTACGGGCAGTACTTC. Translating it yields CASSPTGGSAYGQYF.

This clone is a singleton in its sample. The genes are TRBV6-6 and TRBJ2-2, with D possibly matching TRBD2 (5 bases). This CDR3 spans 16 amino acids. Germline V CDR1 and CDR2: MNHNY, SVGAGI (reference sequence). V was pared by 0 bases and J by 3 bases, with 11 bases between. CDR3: CASSYSNQRYTGELFF. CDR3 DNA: TGTGCCAGCAGTTACTCGAATCAGCGGTACACCGGGGAGCTGTTTTTT.

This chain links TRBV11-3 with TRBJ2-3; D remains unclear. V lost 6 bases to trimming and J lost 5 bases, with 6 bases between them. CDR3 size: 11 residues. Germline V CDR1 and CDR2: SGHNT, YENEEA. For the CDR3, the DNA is TGTGCCAGCAGTACGGGAGATACGCAGTATTTT. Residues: CASSTGDTQYF.

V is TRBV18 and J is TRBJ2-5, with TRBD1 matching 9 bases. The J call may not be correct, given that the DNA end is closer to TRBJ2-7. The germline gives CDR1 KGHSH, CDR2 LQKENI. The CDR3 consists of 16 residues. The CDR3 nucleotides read TGTGCCAGCTCACCACCTGGACAGGGGAGCCCCTACGAGCAGTACTTC. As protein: CASSPPGQGSPYEQYF.

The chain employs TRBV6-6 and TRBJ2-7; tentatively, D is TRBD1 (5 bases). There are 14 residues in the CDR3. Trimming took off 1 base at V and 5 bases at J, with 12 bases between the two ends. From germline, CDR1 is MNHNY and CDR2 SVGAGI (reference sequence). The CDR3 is CASSYLGLAHEQYF. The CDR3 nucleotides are TGTGCCAGCAGTTACTTGGGGCTTGCCCACGAGCAGTACTTC.

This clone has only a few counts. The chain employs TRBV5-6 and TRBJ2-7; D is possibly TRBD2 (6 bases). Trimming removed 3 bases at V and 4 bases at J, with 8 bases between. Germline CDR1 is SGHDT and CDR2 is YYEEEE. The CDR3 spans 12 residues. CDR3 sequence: CASSWTTYEQYF. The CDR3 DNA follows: TGTGCCAGCAGCTGGACTACTTACGAGCAGTACTTC.

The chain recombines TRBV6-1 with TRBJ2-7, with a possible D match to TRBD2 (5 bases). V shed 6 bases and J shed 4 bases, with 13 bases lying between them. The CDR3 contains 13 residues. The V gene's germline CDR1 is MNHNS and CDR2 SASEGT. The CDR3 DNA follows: TGTGCCAGCAGGAGGGTGGTTTCTTACGAGCAGTACTTC. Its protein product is CASRRVVSYEQYF.

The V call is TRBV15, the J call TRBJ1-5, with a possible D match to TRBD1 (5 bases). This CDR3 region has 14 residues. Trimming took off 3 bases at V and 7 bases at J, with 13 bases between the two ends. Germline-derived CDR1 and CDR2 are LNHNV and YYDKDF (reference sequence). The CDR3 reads CATSREGTYQPQHF. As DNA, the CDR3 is TGTGCCACCAGCAGGGAGGGGACCTACCAGCCCCAGCATTTT.

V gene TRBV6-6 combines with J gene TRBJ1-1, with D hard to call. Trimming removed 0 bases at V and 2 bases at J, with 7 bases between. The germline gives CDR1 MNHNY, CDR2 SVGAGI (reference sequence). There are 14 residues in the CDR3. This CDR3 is CASSYSRGNTEAFF. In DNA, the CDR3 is TGTGCCAGCAGTTACTCGCGCGGAAACACTGAAGCTTTCTTT.

CDR3 sequence reads: CASSFTGNEKLFF. In DNA, the CDR3 is TGTGCCAGCAGCTTTACAGGGAATGAAAAACTGTTTTTT. The chain couples TRBV7-8 to TRBJ1-4; D possibly corresponds to TRBD1 (6 bases). Trimming removed 3 bases at V and 5 bases at J, with 7 bases between. Germline CDR1 is SGHVS and CDR2 is FQNEAQ. The CDR3 contains 13 residues.

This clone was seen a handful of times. The DNA for the CDR3 is TGTGCTAGTGGTACCCCGGGACAGGGGGCAACTAATGAAAAACTGTTTTTT. It translates to CASGTPGQGATNEKLFF. This chain connects TRBV12-5 to TRBJ1-4, with 11 bases identical to TRBD1. This CDR3 comprises 17 residues. The ends lost 5 bases at V and 0 bases at J; junction bases unmatched: 5. Germline CDR1 LGHNT, CDR2 FRNRAP.

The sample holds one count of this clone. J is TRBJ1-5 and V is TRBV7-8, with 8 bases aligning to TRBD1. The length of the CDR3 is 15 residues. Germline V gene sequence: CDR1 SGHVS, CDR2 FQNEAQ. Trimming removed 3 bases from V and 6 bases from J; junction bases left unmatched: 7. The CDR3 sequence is CASSFGQGAGQPQHF. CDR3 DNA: TGTGCCAGCAGCTTCGGACAGGGAGCGGGTCAGCCCCAGCATTTT.

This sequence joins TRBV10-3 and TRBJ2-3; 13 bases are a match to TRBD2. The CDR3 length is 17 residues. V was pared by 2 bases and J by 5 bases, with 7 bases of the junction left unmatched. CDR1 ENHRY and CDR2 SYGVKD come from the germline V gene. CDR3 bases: TGTGCCATCAGTGAGAGCGGGACTAGCGGGACAGGAGATACGCAGTATTTT. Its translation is CAISESGTSGTGDTQYF.

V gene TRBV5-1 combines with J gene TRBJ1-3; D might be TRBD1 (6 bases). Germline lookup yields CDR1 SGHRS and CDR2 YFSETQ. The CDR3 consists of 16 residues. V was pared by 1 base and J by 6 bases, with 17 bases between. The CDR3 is CASSLWGGQKENTIYF. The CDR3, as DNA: TGCGCCAGCAGCTTGTGGGGGGGGCAAAAGGAAAACACCATATATTTT.

As DNA, the CDR3 is TGTGCCAGCAGCTTCATACTTCCGGGCCTAGGGGTGGGGACCCAGTACTTC. It encodes CASSFILPGLGVGTQYF. J is TRBJ2-5 and V is TRBV7-2; the D gene is possibly TRBD1 (5 bases). Deletions cut 3 bases from V and 7 bases from J, with 24 bases between. CDR3 length: 17 amino acids. Germline V gives CDR1 SGHTA, CDR2 FQGNSA.

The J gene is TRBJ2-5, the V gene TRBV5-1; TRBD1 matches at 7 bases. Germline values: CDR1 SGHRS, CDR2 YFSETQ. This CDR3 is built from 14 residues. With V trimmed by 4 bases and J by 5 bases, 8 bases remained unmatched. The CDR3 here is CASSPRQGWETQYF. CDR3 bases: TGCGCCAGCAGCCCCCGACAGGGTTGGGAGACCCAGTACTTC.

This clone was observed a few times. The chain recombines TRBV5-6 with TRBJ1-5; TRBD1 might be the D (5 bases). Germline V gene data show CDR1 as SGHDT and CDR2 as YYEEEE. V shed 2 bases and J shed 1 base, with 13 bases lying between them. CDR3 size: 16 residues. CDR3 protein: CASSLRGAGSNQPQHF. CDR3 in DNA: TGTGCCAGCAGCTTACGAGGGGCGGGAAGCAATCAGCCCCAGCATTTT.

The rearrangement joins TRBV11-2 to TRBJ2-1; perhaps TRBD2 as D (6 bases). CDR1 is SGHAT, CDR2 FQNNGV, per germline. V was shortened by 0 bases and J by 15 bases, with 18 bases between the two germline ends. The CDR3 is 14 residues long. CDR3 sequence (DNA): TGTGCCAGCAGCTTAGATGTACCCCAGGGAGGACGGTTCTTC. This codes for CASSLDVPQGGRFF.

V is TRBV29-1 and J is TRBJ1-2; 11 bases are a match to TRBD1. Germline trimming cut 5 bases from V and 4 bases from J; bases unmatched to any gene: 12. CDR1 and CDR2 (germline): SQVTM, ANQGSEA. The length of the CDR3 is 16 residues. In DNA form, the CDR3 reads TGCAGCGTTCCCACCAGAGGACAGGGGGCGAGCTATGGCTACACCTTC. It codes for CSVPTRGQGASYGYTF.

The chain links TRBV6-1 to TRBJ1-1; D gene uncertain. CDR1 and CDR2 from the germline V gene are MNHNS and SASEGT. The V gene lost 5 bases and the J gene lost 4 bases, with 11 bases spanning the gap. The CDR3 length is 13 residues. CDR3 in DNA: TGTGCCAGCAGTAACAGCTATAGCACTGAAGCTTTCTTT. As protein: CASSNSYSTEAFF.

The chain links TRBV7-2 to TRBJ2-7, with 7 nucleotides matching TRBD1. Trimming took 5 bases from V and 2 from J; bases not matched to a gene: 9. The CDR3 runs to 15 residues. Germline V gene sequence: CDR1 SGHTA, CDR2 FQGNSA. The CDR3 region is CASSASGTETYEQYF. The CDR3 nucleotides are TGTGCCAGCAGCGCCTCCGGGACAGAGACCTACGAGCAGTACTTC.